Described below is a single TCR beta chain sequence and its context. These data belong to a study of blood T cell repertoires in COVID-19. Background on the study: The United States, Italy and Spain were the sources of the acute and convalescent COVID-19 samples.

Sequenced by immunoSEQ multiplex PCR; TCRdb stores in-frame clones only, minus some. The data show roughly 26,000 clones, roughly 84% seen once. The source material was peripheral blood. The receptor's source is a human donor in a cohort sampled during active COVID-19.

CDR3 loop: CASSYSLDVTEAFF. The CDR3 DNA follows: TGTGCCAGCAGTTACTCGTTAGATGTGACTGAAGCTTTCTTT. The V and J genes are TRBV6-2 or TRBV6-3 and TRBJ1-1; D not certain. CDR1 and CDR2 from the germline V gene are MNHEY and SVGEGT. The CDR3 consists of 14 residues. V dropped 0 bases and J dropped 5 bases, with 10 bases sitting between them.